The present T cell receptor (beta chain) was sequenced within a study of blood T cell repertoires in COVID-19. Per the germline V gene, CDR1 is SNHLY and CDR2 is FYNNEI. Losses at the gene ends were 6 bases for V and 1 base for J; bases not matched to a gene: 5. The CDR3 has 15 amino acids. The protocol was immunoSEQ multiplex PCR, while the TCRdb copy is restricted to in-frame clones and leaves out a portion. The table records over 300,000 clones, just over 85% of them present only once. The receptor was isolated from a woman between 18 and 29 years old who had recovered from COVID-19. Sequenced material: PBMCs or T cells enriched from blood (not recorded which). The rearrangement links TRBV2 to TRBJ2-7, with TRBD2 matching over 11 bases. The CDR3 loop reads CASRRTSGGSYEQYF. The CDR3 DNA reads as TGTGCCAGCAGGAGAACTAGCGGGGGTTCCTACGAGCAGTACTTC.